The sequence of this T cell receptor beta chain was determined in a study of glioma-infiltrating T cells. The V gene's germline CDR1 is MNHEY and CDR2 SVGAGI. Trimming stripped 6 bases from V and 3 bases from J, with 14 bases between. CDR3 length equals 14 residues. The iRepertoire nested amplicon-rescue multiplex PCR amplified TCR alpha and beta CDR3s from RNA. One-step reverse transcription and amplification started from approximately 100-400 ng of tissue mRNA or PBMC total RNA. TCRdb reprocessed the multiplex PCR reads with MiXCR, giving one entry per CDR3 protein. The sample shows 100,000 to 150,000 distinct CDR3 sequences, 24% of them seen only once. Study-level results: Tissue and blood shared very few CDR3 sequences.

In its sample, this clonotype was seen once. Antigen: not known. Since a much larger clone is just one base distant, this may be a read error. Material for sequencing was glioma tissue, nonneoplastic brain tissue, or PBMCs (not recorded which). The source is a human donor with low-grade glioma or glioblastoma, undergoing nonglioma brain surgery, or in good health (not recorded which). The chain couples TRBV6-5 to TRBJ1-1, with D uncertain. The CDR3 here is CASSCSRPDTEAFF. CDR3 sequence (DNA): TGTGCCAGCAGCTGCTCTCGCCCGGACACTGAAGCTTTCTTT.